This entry describes one T cell receptor beta chain. This table comes from immunoSEQ multiplex PCR, and its TCRdb copy is limited to in-frame clones, with some not included. The sample yields about 140,000 clones, 65% to 85% seen once. The CDR3 spans 15 residues. CDR1 is LNHNV and CDR2 is YYDKDF in the germline V gene (reference sequence). V lost 6 bases and J lost 0; bases outside the gene matches: 3. These data belong to a study of cytotoxic CD8 clonotypes in ibrutinib-treated CLL. At the level of the study: Response specimens were obtained following a median treatment duration of approximately 13 months, with a range of 6 to 36.

This sample comprised PBMCs, obtained after 36 months of ibrutinib treatment. The chain links TRBV15 to TRBJ2-3; the match to TRBD2 covers 10 bases. This TCR derives from a human donor with chronic lymphocytic leukemia. The CDR3 here is CATRLLAGSTDTQYF. In DNA, the CDR3 is TGTGCCACCAGATTACTAGCGGGAAGCACAGATACGCAGTATTTT.